Presented here are 4 T cell receptor beta chains from one specimen sequenced in a study of blood T cell repertoires in COVID-19. Libraries were prepared by immunoSEQ multiplex PCR; TCRdb keeps only in-frame clonotypes and omits some of them. Here the sample spans approximately 60,000 clones, around 85% being singletons. Source material: peripheral blood. Source of these receptors: a woman of 80 years or more with active or convalescent COVID-19.

The chain is built from TRBV5-6 and TRBJ1-1; 7 bases match TRBD1. V shed 6 bases and J 7 bases; nucleotides not matched to a gene: 3. Germline V gene data show CDR1 as SGHDT and CDR2 as YYEEEE. This CDR3 contains 11 residues. CDR3 nucleotides: TGTGCCAGCACTAGACAGGGTGAAGCTTTCTTT. Its protein is CASTRQGEAFF.

The V and J genes are TRBV13 and TRBJ2-7; D possibly corresponds to TRBD1 (6 bases). This CDR3 has 15 amino acids. Germline CDR1 is PRHDT and CDR2 is FYEKMQ (reference sequence). V was pared by 5 bases and J by 0 bases, with 14 bases between. The CDR3 DNA sequence: TGTGCCAGCAGCCCTCGGGACACTAGCTCCTACGAGCAGTACTTC. This encodes CASSPRDTSSYEQYF. The variable domain in full, completed from reference TRBV13 and TRBJ2-7, reads AAGVIQSPRHLIKEKRETATLKCYPIPRHDTVYWYQQGPGQDPQFLISFYEKMQSDKGSIPDRFSAQQFSDYHSELNMSSLELGDSALYFCASSPRDTSSYEQYFGPGTRLTVT.

The chain employs TRBV27 and TRBJ1-1; D remains ambiguous. Deletions cut 10 bases from V and 10 bases from J, with 19 bases between. The V gene's germline CDR1 is MNHEY and CDR2 SMNVEV (reference sequence). The CDR3 contains 12 residues. CDR3 residues: CATFRGDVGAFF. Here the CDR3 DNA reads TGTGCCACCTTTCGGGGAGACGTAGGAGCTTTCTTT.

The chain has TRBV6-1 and TRBJ2-1, with 9 bases aligning to TRBD1. Germline lookup yields CDR1 MNHNS and CDR2 SASEGT. The CDR3 spans 15 residues. The V segment lost 0 bases and the J segment 6 bases; nucleotides outside the gene matches: 3. The CDR3 here is CASSEAGTGFNEQFF. As DNA, the CDR3 is TGTGCCAGCAGTGAAGCCGGGACAGGGTTCAATGAGCAGTTCTTC.